The text below deals with one T cell receptor beta chain. Its antigen remains unknown. Both 60 Vbeta primers and 13 Jbeta primers went into the PCR. TCRdb's table, derived via immunoSEQ multiplex PCR, lists solely in-frame clones and lacks some. The data show 150,000 to 200,000 clones, 77% seen once. The data derive from a study of cytomegalovirus exposure and HLA in healthy donors. Study conclusions and caveats: It was reported that the classifier diagnosed cytomegalovirus status with high specificity and sensitivity in both the original and validation cohorts.

The germline CDR1 and CDR2 sequences are SGHAT and FQNNGV. CDR3 size: 13 residues. Deletions cut 5 bases from V and 8 bases from J, with 12 bases between. The TCR originated in a woman in her twenties or thirties in good health and CMV-seronegative. The gene calls are TRBV11-2 and TRBJ1-4; D gene unclear. The sample consisted of PBMCs. CDR3 protein: CASSRTTVEKLFF. As DNA, the CDR3 is TGTGCCAGCAGCCGAACTACCGTGGAAAAACTGTTTTTT.